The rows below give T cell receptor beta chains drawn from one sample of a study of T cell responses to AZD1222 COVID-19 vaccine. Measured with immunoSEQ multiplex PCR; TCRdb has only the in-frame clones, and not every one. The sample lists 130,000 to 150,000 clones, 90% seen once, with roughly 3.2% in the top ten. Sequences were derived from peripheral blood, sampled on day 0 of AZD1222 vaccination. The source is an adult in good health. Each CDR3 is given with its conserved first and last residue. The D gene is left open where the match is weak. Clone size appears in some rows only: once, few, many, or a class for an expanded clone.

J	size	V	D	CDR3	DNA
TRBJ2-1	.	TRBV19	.	CASSILVALRGNEQFF	TGTGCCAGTAGTATCCTAGTAGCACTCCGGGGAAATGAGCAGTTCTTC
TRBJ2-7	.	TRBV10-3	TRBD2	CATLGTSGRSTEQYF	TGTGCCACCCTTGGGACTAGCGGGAGATCTACCGAGCAGTACTTC
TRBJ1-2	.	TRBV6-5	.	CASRQGLTANYGYTF	TGTGCCAGCAGACAGGGTCTAACAGCTAACTATGGCTACACCTTC
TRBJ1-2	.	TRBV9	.	CASSRRTGYTF	TGTGCCAGCAGTAGGCGGACGGGCTACACCTTC
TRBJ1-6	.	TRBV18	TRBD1	CASSQTGTGGALGNSPLHF	TGTGCCAGCTCACAGACCGGGACAGGGGGCGCCTTGGGGAATTCACCCCTCCACTTT
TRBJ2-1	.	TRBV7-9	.	CASSLAGQLYNEQFF	TGTGCCAGCAGCTTAGCAGGGCAGCTCTACAATGAGCAGTTCTTC
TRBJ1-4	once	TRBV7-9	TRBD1	CASSLGAGGFWAEKLFF	TGTGCCAGCAGCTTAGGGGCAGGGGGTTTTTGGGCCGAAAAACTGTTTTTT
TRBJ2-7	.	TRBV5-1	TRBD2	CASSPVASGSYEQYF	TGCGCCAGCAGCCCGGTGGCTAGCGGGAGCTACGAGCAGTACTTC
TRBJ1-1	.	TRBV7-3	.	CASSLTGPNTEAFF	TGTGCCAGCAGCTTAACGGGTCCGAACACTGAAGCTTTCTTT
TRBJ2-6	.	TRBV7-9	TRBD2	CASSLTSGSGANVLTF	TGTGCCAGCAGCTTAACTAGCGGGTCTGGGGCCAACGTCCTGACTTTC
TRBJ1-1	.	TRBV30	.	CAWSLTASEAFF	TGTGCCTGGAGTTTGACAGCCTCTGAAGCTTTCTTT
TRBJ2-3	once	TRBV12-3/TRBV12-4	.	CASIYADTQYF	TGTGCCAGCATTTACGCAGATACGCAGTATTTT
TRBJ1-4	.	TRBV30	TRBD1	CAWSSRTGGIEKLFF	TGTGCCTGGAGTTCGAGGACAGGGGGGATTGAAAAACTGTTTTTT
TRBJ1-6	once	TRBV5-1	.	CASRAETANSPLHF	TGCGCCAGCAGGGCCGAGACAGCAAATTCACCCCTCCACTTT
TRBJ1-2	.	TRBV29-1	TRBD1	CSARDRRSGYTF	TGCAGCGCGCGGGACAGGCGGAGTGGCTACACCTTC
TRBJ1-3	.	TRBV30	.	CAWSRGAGSSGNTIYF	TGTGCCTGGAGTCGGGGGGCAGGGTCCTCTGGAAACACCATATATTTT
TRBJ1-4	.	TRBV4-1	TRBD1	CASSQVGTGATNEKLFF	TGCGCCAGCAGCCAAGTAGGGACAGGGGCAACTAATGAAAAACTGTTTTTT
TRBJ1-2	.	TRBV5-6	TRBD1	CASNRGNYGYTF	TGTGCCAGCAACAGGGGGAACTATGGCTACACCTTC
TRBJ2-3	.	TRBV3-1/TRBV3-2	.	CASSQVSPGSTDTQYF	TGTGCCAGCAGCCAAGTCAGCCCCGGGAGCACAGATACGCAGTATTTT
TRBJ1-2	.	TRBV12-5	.	CASGPNPGAGYTF	TGTGCTAGTGGCCCGAACCCGGGTGCCGGCTACACCTTC
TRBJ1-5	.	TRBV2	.	CASSVSGQISQPQHF	TGTGCCAGCAGTGTATCCGGGCAAATAAGCCAGCCCCAGCATTTT
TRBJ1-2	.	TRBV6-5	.	CAVGRASYYGYTF	TGTGCCGTGGGGAGGGCCTCTTACTATGGCTACACCTTC